The present TCR beta chain was sequenced within a study of T cells after yellow fever vaccination. Background on the study: Fractions with few cells were prepared using SMART-Seq v4 Ultra Low Input. Findings and limits, study-wide: Post-booster samples contained most primary-vaccination clones (approximately 96% CD4, about 85% CD8).

The table lists this clonotype with a few counts. The antigen remains unidentified. The V end lost 1 base, the J end lost 7 bases, and 10 bases lay between the germline ends. The CDR3 extends over 12 amino acids. Per the germline V gene, CDR1 is SQVTM and CDR2 is ANQGSEA. The study made its TCR cDNA through 5'RACE template switching. That step introduced a universal primer site along with UMIs. Using its own MiXCR run on the 5' RACE reads, TCRdb lists one record per CDR3 protein. The repertoire has 450,000 to 650,000 distinct CDR3 sequences, 21% of them found once; the top ten carry roughly a sixth. The V gene is TRBV29-1, the J gene TRBJ1-1, with D possibly TRBD1 on 5 matching bases. The material was PBMCs, obtained less than 25 days after the first yellow fever vaccination. The receptor was isolated from a man between 18 and 35 years old who received the YFV17D yellow fever vaccine. CDR3: CSVEARVNEAFF. CDR3 in DNA: TGCAGCGTTGAAGCCAGGGTAAATGAAGCTTTCTTT. The variable domain in full, completed from reference TRBV29-1 and TRBJ1-1, reads SAVISQKPSRDICQRGTSLTIQCQVDSQVTMMFWYRQQPGQSLTLIATANQGSEATYESGFVIDKFPISRPNLTFSTLTVSNMSPEDSSIYLCSVEARVNEAFFGQGTRLTVV.